The 18 T cell receptor beta chains listed next were all sequenced from one sample in a study of siplizumab effects on memory and regulatory T cells. Assay: immunoSEQ multiplex PCR; the TCRdb copy retains only in-frame clones and omits some. The repertoire includes tens of thousands of clones, 95% of them detected once, and about 18% sits in the top ten. Specimen: CD8+ T cells sorted from blood. These TCRs come from a human donor in good health.

The V gene is TRBV29-1, the J gene TRBJ2-7; TRBD2 matches 7 bases. V shed 1 base, J shed 7 bases, and the junction held 4 bases outside the gene matches. This CDR3 comprises 12 residues. The V gene's germline CDR1 is SQVTM and CDR2 ANQGSEA. CDR3 loop: CSVEGGRGEQYF. CDR3 bases: TGCAGCGTTGAAGGCGGGAGAGGAGAGCAGTACTTC.

V gene TRBV5-4 combines with J gene TRBJ2-1, with 14 bases aligning to TRBD2. V lost 5 bases, J lost 3 bases, and 7 bases stayed unmatched. CDR3 length: 17 amino acids. Germline CDR1 and CDR2: SGHNT and YYREEE (reference sequence). In DNA form, the CDR3 reads TGTGCCAGCAGTGACGGACTAGCGGGAGGTGTCTACAATGAGCAGTTCTTC. Protein product: CASSDGLAGGVYNEQFF.

V usage is TRBV5-1 and J usage is TRBJ1-1; D may be TRBD1 (6 bases). Germline V lookup: CDR1 SGHRS, CDR2 YFSETQ. CDR3 length: 15 amino acids. Trimming cost V 4 bases and J 5 bases, with 18 bases left between them. CDR3 amino acids: CASSLNRVGWTEAFF. In nucleotides, the CDR3 is TGCGCCAGCAGCCTAAACAGGGTAGGTTGGACTGAAGCTTTCTTT.

Only one count was recorded for this clone. The J gene is TRBJ2-5, the V gene TRBV9; D possibly corresponds to TRBD1 (5 bases). V was shortened by 4 bases and J by 1 base, with 17 bases between the two germline ends. The germline V gene encodes CDR1 SGDLS and CDR2 YYNGEE. There are 16 residues in the CDR3. This CDR3 is CASSPHGARSQETQYF. The CDR3, as DNA: TGTGCCAGCAGCCCCCATGGGGCCAGGAGCCAAGAGACCCAGTACTTC.

The chain is built from TRBV9 and TRBJ1-1; possible D gene TRBD1, 5 bases. Germline V gene sequence: CDR1 SGDLS, CDR2 YYNGEE. Between the trimmed V and J ends, which lost 4 bases and 0 bases, there was a span of 13 bases. The CDR3 runs to 15 residues. In DNA form, the CDR3 reads TGTGCCAGCAGCCCCCCCCAGGGCCTGAACACTGAAGCTTTCTTT. Protein product: CASSPPQGLNTEAFF. The full variable domain, rest sourced from reference TRBV9 and TRBJ1-1, is DSGVTQTPKHLITATGQRVTLRCSPRSGDLSVYWYQQSLDQGLQFLIQYYNGEERAKGNILERFSAQQFPDLHSELNLSSLELGDSALYFCASSPPQGLNTEAFFGQGTRLTVV.

This clone was observed once. The CDR3 is CASSLETRDRVSDNQPQHF. The CDR3 DNA follows: TGTGCCAGCAGCTTAGAGACCCGAGACAGGGTTTCGGACAATCAGCCCCAGCATTTT. The rearrangement uses TRBV7-9 and TRBJ1-5; TRBD1 matches at 7 bases. With V trimmed by 1 base and J by 3 bases, 15 bases remained unmatched. Germline V gives CDR1 SEHNR, CDR2 FQNEAQ (reference sequence). The CDR3 covers 19 residues.

The chain combines TRBV7-9 with TRBJ2-3; D is uncertain. V was clipped by 5 bases and J by 5 bases, with 17 bases between them. The germline V gene encodes CDR1 SEHNR and CDR2 FQNEAQ (reference sequence). The CDR3 runs 15 residues. CDR3 DNA sequence: TGTGCCAGCAGCCCCAGTGTGAGCTCGGGAGATACGCAGTATTTT. Translation gives CASSPSVSSGDTQYF.

The V and J genes are TRBV7-6 and TRBJ2-1; no reliable D call. V lost 3 bases to trimming and J lost 3 bases, with 12 bases between them. Germline V gene lookup returns CDR1 SGHVS and CDR2 FNYEAQ. This CDR3 is built from 15 residues. The CDR3: CASSLVADSYNEQFF. CDR3 coding DNA: TGTGCCAGCAGCTTGGTCGCGGATAGCTACAATGAGCAGTTCTTC.

This chain's CDR3 is CASSVGAGNQPQHF. The CDR3 DNA reads TGTGCCAGCAGCGTAGGGGCAGGCAATCAGCCCCAGCATTTT. This chain links TRBV9 with TRBJ1-5; D is ambiguous. Germline V CDR1 and CDR2: SGDLS, YYNGEE. The CDR3 covers 14 residues. The germline V and J ends were trimmed by 0 bases and 2 bases, with 6 bases remaining between them.

This chain links TRBV11-2 with TRBJ2-1, with D perhaps matching TRBD1 or TRBD2 (5 bases each). With 1 base removed from V and 15 bases from J, the gap between germline ends came to 16 bases. Germline-derived CDR1 and CDR2 are SGHAT and FQNNGV. The CDR3 is 13 residues long. The CDR3, as DNA: TGTGCCAGCAGCTTAGGGTTGGCCGCTGGGACGTTCTTC. This sequence encodes CASSLGLAAGTFF.

The chain combines TRBV7-3 with TRBJ2-7; tentatively, D is TRBD1 (8 bases). Looked up from germline, CDR1 is SGHTA and CDR2 is FQGTGA. This CDR3 has 15 amino acids. The ends were cut back, 5 bases at V and 3 bases at J, with 17 bases in the middle. In DNA, the CDR3 is TGTGCCAGCAGCGCAGGGGGCGGGAGTGGCTACGAGCAGTACTTC. It translates to CASSAGGGSGYEQYF.

The V gene is TRBV2, the J gene TRBJ1-4; D is unresolved. V shed 5 bases and J shed 2 bases, with 12 bases lying between them. This CDR3 has 15 amino acids. The germline V gene has CDR1 SNHLY and CDR2 FYNNEI. In nucleotides, the CDR3 is TGTGCCAGCAGTTCTGTCGACCGTACTAATGAAAAACTGTTTTTT. It yields the protein CASSSVDRTNEKLFF. The full variable domain, rest sourced from reference TRBV2 and TRBJ1-4, is EPEVTQTPSHQVTQMGQEVILRCVPISNHLYFYWYRQILGQKVEFLVSFYNNEISEKSEIFDDQFSVERPDGSNFTLKIRSTKLEDSAMYFCASSSVDRTNEKLFFGSGTQLSVL.

The sample holds a few counts of this clone. The chain has TRBV10-3 and TRBJ2-1, with 7 nucleotides matching TRBD1. The CDR3 runs to 11 residues. Germline V gene lookup returns CDR1 ENHRY and CDR2 SYGVKD. V dropped 6 bases and J dropped 9; count of bases not matched to a gene: 2. The CDR3 region has the DNA TGTGCCATCAGCGGGACAGTTGAGCAGTTCTTC. This gives the protein CAISGTVEQFF.

The rearrangement links TRBV12-5 to TRBJ1-5, with 8 nucleotides matching TRBD1. Germline CDR1 is LGHNT and CDR2 is FRNRAP. V shed 5 bases, J shed 7 bases, and the junction held 10 bases outside the gene matches. This CDR3 contains 15 residues. CDR3 sequence: CASGLPGTGTQPQHF. CDR3 nucleotide sequence: TGTGCTAGTGGTCTCCCCGGGACAGGTACCCAGCCCCAGCATTTT.

V usage is TRBV27 and J usage is TRBJ1-4; D ambiguous. Trimming took off 5 bases at V and 0 bases at J, with 16 bases between the two ends. This CDR3 is 17 amino acids long. CDR1 and CDR2 (germline): MNHEY, SMNVEV (reference sequence). The CDR3 region has the DNA TGTGCCAGCAGTCCACAGATCACCCAGGCAACTAATGAAAAACTGTTTTTT. Translation gives CASSPQITQATNEKLFF. Using reference TRBV27 and TRBJ1-4 for the parts outside the CDR3, the full variable domain is EAQVTQNPRYLITVTGKKLTVTCSQNMNHEYMSWYRQDPGLGLRQIYYSMNVEVTDKGDVPEGYKVSRKEKRNFPLILESPSPNQTSLYFCASSPQITQATNEKLFFGSGTQLSVL.

This chain uses TRBV28 with TRBJ2-1; no reliable D call. Per germline, CDR1 MDHEN and CDR2 SYDVKM. V was shortened by 2 bases and J by 5 bases, with 7 bases between the two germline ends. The CDR3 spans 13 residues. The CDR3, as DNA: TGTGCCAGCAGTTTAAAAATAAACAATGAGCAGTTCTTC. As protein: CASSLKINNEQFF.

The rearrangement links TRBV7-9 to TRBJ2-7; 12 nucleotides match TRBD1. There are 14 residues in the CDR3. Per germline, CDR1 SEHNR and CDR2 FQNEAQ (reference sequence). V shed 4 bases and J 6 bases; nucleotides not matched to a gene: 4. The CDR3: CASSSGTGGGEQYF. CDR3 DNA: TGTGCCAGCAGCTCAGGGACAGGGGGCGGCGAGCAGTACTTC.

This clone was found once. The chain combines TRBV19 with TRBJ1-1; 8 bases fit TRBD1. J was trimmed by 5 bases and V by 6 bases; bases with no gene match: 14. Germline CDR1 and CDR2: LNHDA and SQIVND (reference sequence). The CDR3 spans 16 residues. The CDR3 coding sequence is TGTGCCAGTAGGCCCTCGACCAGGGGGCGGGAGACTGAAGCTTTCTTT. Residues: CASRPSTRGRETEAFF. Looking up the rest from reference TRBV19 and TRBJ1-1 gives the full variable domain: DGGITQSPKYLFRKEGQNVTLSCEQNLNHDAMYWYRQDPGQGLRLIYYSQIVNDFQKGDIAEGYSVSREKKESFPLTVTSAQKNPTAFYLCASRPSTRGRETEAFFGQGTRLTVV.